This T cell receptor beta chain is drawn from a study of T-cell reconstitution after alpha-beta-depleted transplantation in children. There are 13 residues in the CDR3. Germline V gene sequence: CDR1 LGHNA, CDR2 YSLEER. Trimming pared 0 bases from V and 5 bases from J, leaving 5 bases between. Findings of the study overall: Diversity of TCRbeta at day 60 was high in some patients, arising from surviving recipient T cells and thymic progenitors. The main origin of T-cell counts and diversity one year after transplant was newly produced T cells. Alpha-beta T cells about two months after transplant reportedly derived from several hundred expanded graft clones.

This clonotype was found a few times. The antigen remains unidentified. Researchers prepared the TCRbeta library using unique molecular identifiers, the study reports. TCRdb analysed the PCR reads with MiXCR anew, one entry per CDR3 protein. The sample has about 90,000 distinct CDR3 sequences, 15% to 17% seen once. The sequence was obtained from a male patient under 10 years old who had a stem cell transplant for acute lymphoblastic leukemia, so the T cells may come from the graft donor. The chain carries TRBV4-3 and TRBJ1-5; D is unclear. The starting material was PBMCs, mostly from graft donor cells, obtained 180 days after TCRalphabeta/CD19-depleted stem cell transplant. The CDR3 spells CASSQEGYQPQHF. Written as DNA, the CDR3 is TGCGCCAGCAGCCAAGAAGGGTATCAGCCCCAGCATTTT.